This TCR beta chain is drawn from a study of blood T cell repertoires in COVID-19. Whole-study context: The United States, Italy and Spain supplied acute and convalescent COVID-19 samples. T cells, B-cell-depleted T cells, or PBMCs supplied cDNA or gDNA.

In the original analysis: From reference gene primer amplification, estimates of nucleated cell counts were derived. TCRdb's table, derived via immunoSEQ multiplex PCR, lists solely in-frame clones and lacks some. Clone size and the V and J calls come from that table; the DNA yielded D and trimming. The data contain 250,000 to 300,000 clones, roughly 87% of them singletons. V lost 1 base to trimming and J lost 4 bases, with 7 bases between them. This CDR3 region has 13 residues. The clonotype was recovered from a woman aged 45-60 years who had recovered from COVID-19. The sample was peripheral blood. The chain links TRBV12-3 or TRBV12-4 to TRBJ1-2, with D unresolved. DNA of the CDR3: TGTGCCAGCAGTTTAGGGCAGTTCTATGGCTACACCTTC. Its protein is CASSLGQFYGYTF.